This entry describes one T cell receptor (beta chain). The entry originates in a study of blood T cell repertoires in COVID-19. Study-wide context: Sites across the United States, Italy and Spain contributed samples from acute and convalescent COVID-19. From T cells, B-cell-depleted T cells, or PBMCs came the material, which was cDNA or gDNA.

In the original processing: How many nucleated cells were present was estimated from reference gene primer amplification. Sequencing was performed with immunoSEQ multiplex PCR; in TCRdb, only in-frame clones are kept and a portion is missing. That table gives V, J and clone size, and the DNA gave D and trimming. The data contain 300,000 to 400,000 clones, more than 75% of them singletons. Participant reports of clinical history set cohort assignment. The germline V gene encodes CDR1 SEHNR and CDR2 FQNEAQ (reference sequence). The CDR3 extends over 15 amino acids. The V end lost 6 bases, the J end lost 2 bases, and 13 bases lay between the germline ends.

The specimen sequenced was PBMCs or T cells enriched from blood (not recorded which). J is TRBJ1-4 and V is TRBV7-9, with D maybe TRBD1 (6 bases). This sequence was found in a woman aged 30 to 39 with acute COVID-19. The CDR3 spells CASSSQGPTNEKLFF. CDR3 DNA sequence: TGTGCCAGCAGTTCACAGGGCCCGACTAATGAAAAACTGTTTTTT.